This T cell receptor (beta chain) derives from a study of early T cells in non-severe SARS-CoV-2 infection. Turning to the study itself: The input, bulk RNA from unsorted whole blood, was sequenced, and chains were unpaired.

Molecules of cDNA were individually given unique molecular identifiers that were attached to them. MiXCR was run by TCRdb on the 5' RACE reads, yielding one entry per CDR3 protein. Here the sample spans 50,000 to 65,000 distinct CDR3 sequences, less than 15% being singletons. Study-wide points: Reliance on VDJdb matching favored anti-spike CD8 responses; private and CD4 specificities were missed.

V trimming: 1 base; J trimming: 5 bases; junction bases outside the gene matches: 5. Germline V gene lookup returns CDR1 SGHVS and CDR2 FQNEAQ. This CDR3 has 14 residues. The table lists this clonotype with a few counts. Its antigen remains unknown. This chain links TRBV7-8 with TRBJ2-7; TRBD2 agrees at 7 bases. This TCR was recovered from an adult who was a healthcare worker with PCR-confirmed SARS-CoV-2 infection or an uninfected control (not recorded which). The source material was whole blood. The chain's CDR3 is CASSLGEGWDEQYF. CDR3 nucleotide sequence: TGTGCCAGCAGCTTAGGGGAGGGCTGGGACGAGCAGTACTTC.